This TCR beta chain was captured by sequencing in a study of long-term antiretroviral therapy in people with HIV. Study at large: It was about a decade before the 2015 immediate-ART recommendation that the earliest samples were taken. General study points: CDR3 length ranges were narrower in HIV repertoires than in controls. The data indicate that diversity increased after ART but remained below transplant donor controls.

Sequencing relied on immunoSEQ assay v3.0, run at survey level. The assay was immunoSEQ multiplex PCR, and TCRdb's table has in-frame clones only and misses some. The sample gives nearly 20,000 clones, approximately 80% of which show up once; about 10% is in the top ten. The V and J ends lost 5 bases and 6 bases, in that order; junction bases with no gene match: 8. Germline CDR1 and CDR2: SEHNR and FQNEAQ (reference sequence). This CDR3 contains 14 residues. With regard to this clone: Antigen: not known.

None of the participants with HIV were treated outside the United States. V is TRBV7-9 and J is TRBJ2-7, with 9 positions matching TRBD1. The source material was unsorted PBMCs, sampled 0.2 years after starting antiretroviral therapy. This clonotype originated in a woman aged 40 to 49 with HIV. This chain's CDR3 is CASSTGGGRGEQYF. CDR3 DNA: TGTGCCAGCAGCACAGGGGGCGGTCGGGGCGAGCAGTACTTC.